This passage covers 26 T cell receptor beta chains from one sample sequenced in a study of cytomegalovirus exposure and HLA in healthy donors (dated by TCRdb to about 2017). Library creation used the immunoSEQ multiplex PCR assay. A mixture of 60 forward primers for TCR Vbeta segments and 13 reverse primers for TCR Jbeta segments was used in the multiplex PCR. TCRdb retrieved this table from immuneACCESS and kept in-frame rearrangements only. Not all clones are present; in checked studies, unresolved V genes account for under half, and no reason is known for the remainder. A total of approximately 240,000 clones appear in this sample, 70% to 80% of them only once. The ten largest make up roughly 2.5% of the sample. Sequencing was performed on PBMCs. Receptors were obtained from an older woman in good health and CMV-seropositive.

The rearrangement links TRBV5-4 to TRBJ1-1, with TRBD1 as a possible D gene (6 bases). Per the germline V gene, CDR1 is SGHNT and CDR2 is YYREEE (reference sequence). The V end lost 1 base, the J end lost 0 bases, and 13 bases lay between the germline ends. This CDR3 spans 16 amino acids. DNA for the CDR3: TGTGCCAGCAGCTTGAGGGCAGGGGCGTTGAACACTGAAGCTTTCTTT. Translated, it gives CASSLRAGALNTEAFF.

The chain is built from TRBV28 and TRBJ2-7, with 8 bases lining up with TRBD1. The CDR3 extends over 14 amino acids. The germline V gene has CDR1 MDHEN and CDR2 SYDVKM. Trimming took 6 bases from V and 2 from J; bases not matched to a gene: 6. CDR3 bases: TGTGCCAGCAGGCGGACAGGGCATACCTACGAGCAGTACTTC. Protein sequence: CASRRTGHTYEQYF.

The V and J genes are TRBV28 and TRBJ1-2; 8 bases agree with TRBD1. Germline CDR1 is MDHEN and CDR2 is SYDVKM. J lost 4 bases, V lost 4 bases, and 11 bases had no gene match. The CDR3 spans 16 residues. CDR3 in amino acids: CASSSLGAQGGYGYTF. CDR3 nucleotide sequence: TGTGCCAGCAGTTCCCTTGGGGCACAGGGGGGCTATGGCTACACCTTC.

The chain links TRBV11-2 to TRBJ1-4; D gene uncertain. CDR1 SGHAT and CDR2 FQNNGV come from the germline V gene. V was trimmed by 4 bases and J by 0 bases, leaving 6 bases between them. This CDR3 comprises 14 residues. The CDR3 bases are TGTGCCAGCAGCTGGCAGGCAACTAATGAAAAACTGTTTTTT. Translation gives CASSWQATNEKLFF.

V is TRBV19 and J is TRBJ2-3; 8 bases align to TRBD2. The CDR3 loop spans 15 amino acids. Trimming removed 7 bases from V and 2 bases from J; junction bases left unmatched: 8. From germline, CDR1 is LNHDA and CDR2 SQIVND (reference sequence). CDR3 DNA sequence: TGTGCCAGTATGGTTGCGGGGGGCCTCACAGATACGCAGTATTTT. Amino acid sequence: CASMVAGGLTDTQYF.

The rearrangement links TRBV4-3 to TRBJ2-1; maybe TRBD1 (6 bases). Germline assignment: CDR1 LGHNA and CDR2 YSLEER. Trimming stripped 1 base from V and 4 bases from J, with 14 bases between. There are 16 residues in the CDR3. CDR3 sequence (DNA): TGCGCCAGCAGCCAAGGTGATGCGGACAGATACAATGAGCAGTTCTTC. It yields the protein CASSQGDADRYNEQFF.

The V and J genes are TRBV5-6 and TRBJ2-1; D is perhaps TRBD2 (6 bases). Deletions cut 4 bases from V and 7 bases from J, with 21 bases between. There are 16 residues in the CDR3. Germline CDR1 reads SGHDT; CDR2 reads YYEEEE. The CDR3 sequence is CASSQPGLHLKNEQFF. In DNA, the CDR3 is TGTGCCAGCAGCCAGCCGGGACTGCATTTGAAGAATGAGCAGTTCTTC. Looking up the rest from reference TRBV5-6 and TRBJ2-1 gives the full variable domain: DAGVTQSPTHLIKTRGQQVTLRCSPKSGHDTVSWYQQALGQGPQFIFQYYEEEERQRGNFPDRFSGHQFPNYSSELNVNALLLGDSALYLCASSQPGLHLKNEQFFGPGTRLTVL.

This chain joins TRBV18 and TRBJ1-6; 7 bases fit TRBD1. The CDR3 covers 15 residues. The V gene end was trimmed by 5 bases and the J gene end by 5 bases; junction bases not matched to a gene: 6. Looked up from germline, CDR1 is KGHSH and CDR2 is LQKENI. CDR3 sequence reads: CASSAQGLNNSPLHF. CDR3 DNA sequence: TGTGCCAGCTCAGCACAGGGGTTGAATAATTCACCCCTCCACTTT. The variable domain in full, with the rest retrieved from reference TRBV18 and TRBJ1-6, is NAGVMQNPRHLVRRRGQEARLRCSPMKGHSHVYWYRQLPEEGLKFMVYLQKENIIDESGMPKERFSAEFPKEGPSILRIQQVVRGDSAAYFCASSAQGLNNSPLHFGNGTRLTVT.

The chain links TRBV11-2 to TRBJ1-1; a possible D gene is TRBD1 (6 bases). V dropped 5 bases and J dropped 1 base, with 8 bases sitting between them. CDR3 length: 13 amino acids. The germline V gene encodes CDR1 SGHAT and CDR2 FQNNGV. CDR3 amino acids: CASSADRNTEAFF. The CDR3 DNA reads TGTGCCAGCAGCGCGGACAGGAACACTGAAGCTTTCTTT.

This chain links TRBV18 with TRBJ1-2; maybe TRBD1 (5 bases). The V gene lost 1 base and the J gene lost 8 bases, with 8 bases spanning the gap. Per the germline V gene, CDR1 is KGHSH and CDR2 is LQKENI. The CDR3 spans 12 residues. The CDR3 nucleotides read TGTGCCAGCTCACCACGGCAGGGCGGCTACACCTTC. Protein product: CASSPRQGGYTF.

The chain links TRBV2 to TRBJ1-5, with D tentatively TRBD1 (6 bases). V was trimmed by 5 bases and J by 1 base, leaving 9 bases between them. Germline V gene sequence: CDR1 SNHLY, CDR2 FYNNEI. The CDR3 runs to 14 residues. CDR3 nucleotide sequence: TGTGCCAGCAGTACTACAGGGAGCAATCAGCCCCAGCATTTT. Its protein product is CASSTTGSNQPQHF.

The chain recombines TRBV5-5 with TRBJ1-5; D perhaps matches TRBD1 (5 bases). CDR3 length equals 14 residues. V shed 0 bases and J shed 3 bases, with 7 bases lying between them. Germline lookup yields CDR1 SGHKS and CDR2 YYEKEE (reference sequence). In DNA, the CDR3 is TGTGCCAGCAGCTTGGGACAGCCCAATCAGCCCCAGCATTTT. Translation gives CASSLGQPNQPQHF.

V gene TRBV4-3 combines with J gene TRBJ2-3; 8 bases are shared with TRBD2. The trim removed 0 bases at V and 1 base at J, leaving 6 bases unmatched. The CDR3 is made up of 17 amino acids. The V gene's germline CDR1 is LGHNA and CDR2 YSLEER. CDR3 in amino acids: CASSQDRSGGRTDTQYF. The DNA for the CDR3 is TGCGCCAGCAGCCAAGATCGAAGCGGGGGCCGCACAGATACGCAGTATTTT.

V gene TRBV2 combines with J gene TRBJ1-2; D is perhaps TRBD1 (6 bases). Trimming took off 6 bases at V and 4 bases at J, with 18 bases between the two ends. The CDR3 spans 15 residues. The germline CDR1 and CDR2 sequences are SNHLY and FYNNEI. The CDR3 protein is CASRPTGKGGYGYTF. CDR3 coding DNA: TGTGCCAGCAGGCCCACCGGAAAAGGGGGCTATGGCTACACCTTC.

This chain links TRBV7-6 with TRBJ2-2; TRBD1 matches 7 bases. V lost 2 bases, J lost 6 bases, and 3 bases stayed unmatched. The CDR3 loop spans 14 amino acids. CDR1 and CDR2 from the germline V gene are SGHVS and FNYEAQ. The CDR3 DNA sequence: TGTGCCAGCAGCTTAACAGGGGTAGCCGGGGAGCTGTTTTTT. Translation: CASSLTGVAGELFF.

There are a few counts of this clone. This sequence joins TRBV27 and TRBJ2-1, with TRBD2 identical over 9 bases. In germline, CDR1 is MNHEY, CDR2 SMNVEV (reference sequence). V trimming: 3 bases; J trimming: 5 bases; junction bases outside the gene matches: 5. The CDR3 has 15 amino acids. The CDR3 DNA is TGTGCCAGCAGTTTCGCGGGAGGGCCCGACAATGAGCAGTTCTTC. Translating it yields CASSFAGGPDNEQFF.

The chain is built from TRBV4-1 and TRBJ1-4; 7 bases are shared with TRBD1. Germline V CDR1 and CDR2: MGHRA, YSYEKL. There are 19 residues in the CDR3. After removal of 4 bases from V and 0 bases from J, the junction contained 14 bases not matched to a gene. The chain's CDR3 is CASSLLRDREGATNEKLFF. CDR3 sequence (DNA): TGCGCCAGCAGCCTTCTCCGGGACAGAGAAGGAGCAACTAATGAAAAACTGTTTTTT.

The gene calls are TRBV21-1 and TRBJ2-7; TRBD1 was called by the table and not checked on the DNA. TRBV21-1 represents a pseudogene. This CDR3 contains 19 residues. The CDR3, as DNA: TGTGCCAGCAGCTTCAGAGGCGTGGGGGCCGGGGTCACACTCTACGAGCAGTACTTC. This sequence encodes CASSFRGVGAGVTLYEQYF.

V is TRBV6-5 and J is TRBJ1-4, with 8 bases that match TRBD1. Per the germline V gene, CDR1 is MNHEY and CDR2 is SVGAGI. This CDR3 region has 13 residues. Losses at the gene ends were 6 bases for V and 7 bases for J; bases not matched to a gene: 4. The CDR3 sequence is CASRPGGSEKLFF. DNA of the CDR3: TGTGCCAGCAGGCCAGGGGGCAGTGAAAAACTGTTTTTT.

The rearrangement links TRBV5-1 to TRBJ2-7; D may be TRBD2 (5 bases). The V gene's germline CDR1 is SGHRS and CDR2 YFSETQ. V gave up 0 bases and J gave up 6 bases, with 19 bases separating them. The CDR3 spans 16 residues. The chain's CDR3 is CASSLAGELPPGEQYF. CDR3 in DNA: TGCGCCAGCAGCTTGGCCGGGGAACTACCACCCGGCGAGCAGTACTTC.

V is TRBV5-4 and J is TRBJ1-1; D not resolved. Deletions cut 0 bases from V and 0 bases from J, with 12 bases between. Looked up from germline, CDR1 is SGHNT and CDR2 is YYREEE (reference sequence). The CDR3 runs to 16 residues. The DNA for the CDR3 is TGTGCCAGCAGCTTGGGGCTAGGCCTAATGAACACTGAAGCTTTCTTT. It yields the protein CASSLGLGLMNTEAFF. The full variable domain, completed using reference TRBV5-4 and TRBJ1-1, is ETGVTQSPTHLIKTRGQQVTLRCSSQSGHNTVSWYQQALGQGPQFIFQYYREEENGRGNFPPRFSGLQFPNYSSELNVNALELDDSALYLCASSLGLGLMNTEAFFGQGTRLTVV.

The J gene is TRBJ2-5, the V gene TRBV9, with TRBD2 matching 8 bases. Germline V CDR1 and CDR2: SGDLS, YYNGEE. The V and J ends lost 1 base and 5 bases, in that order; junction bases with no gene match: 7. The CDR3 sequence is 15 residues long. CDR3 DNA: TGTGCCAGCAGCGTAACCCCGGGACTAGGGGAGACCCAGTACTTC. Amino acids: CASSVTPGLGETQYF.

The J gene is TRBJ2-5, the V gene TRBV18; 7 nucleotides agree with TRBD1. The J call is doubtful: the DNA matches TRBJ2-7 better. This CDR3 is 15 amino acids long. Germline V gene sequence: CDR1 KGHSH, CDR2 LQKENI. The CDR3 DNA follows: TGTGCCAGCTCACTCGGGACAGCTATTTCCTACGAGCAGTACTTC. Protein: CASSLGTAISYEQYF.

This chain uses TRBV5-5 with TRBJ2-7, with D unresolved. The CDR3 length is 16 residues. Trimming took 0 bases from V and 3 from J, leaving 16 bases between them. The V gene's germline CDR1 is SGHKS and CDR2 YYEKEE (reference sequence). As DNA, the CDR3 is TGTGCCAGCAGCTTGGCATCCGGGTCGATGGGCTACGAGCAGTACTTC. Its translation is CASSLASGSMGYEQYF.

The chain carries TRBV6-5 and TRBJ1-2; D uncertain. Trimming shortened V by 2 bases and J by 9 bases, and 7 bases separated the two germline ends. There are 11 residues in the CDR3. Germline V gives CDR1 MNHEY, CDR2 SVGAGI. Here the CDR3 reads CASSYPRSYTF. CDR3 sequence (DNA): TGTGCCAGCAGTTACCCTCGTAGCTACACCTTC.

This chain links TRBV6-4 with TRBJ1-4; a possible D gene is TRBD1 (6 bases). The CDR3 is 15 residues long. Germline loops: CDR1 MRHNA, CDR2 SNTAGT. The V end was cut by 3 bases, the J end by 3 bases, with 11 bases between. The CDR3 here is CASSEKDSSNEKLFF. As DNA, the CDR3 is TGTGCCAGCAGTGAGAAGGACAGTTCTAATGAAAAACTGTTTTTT.